Listed below are T cell receptor beta chains from one sample, sequenced in a study of T-cell reconstitution after alpha-beta-depleted transplantation in children. One entry per CDR3 protein results from TCRdb running MiXCR on the PCR reads. The sample records 250,000 to 300,000 distinct CDR3 sequences, roughly a tenth being singletons. The source was PBMCs, collected before TCRalphabeta/CD19-depleted stem cell transplant. These receptors were taken from a boy under two years old with acute myeloid leukemia, due to receive a stem cell transplant. The conserved cysteine and the conserved F or W are not part of the CDR3 here. The D gene is left open where the match is weak. Clone size appears in some rows only: once, few, many, or a class for an expanded clone.

v_call d_call clone_size cdr3_aa
TRBV2 . many ARGTGPAAKNIQY
TRBV28 TRBD1 many ASSSRDRYTDTQY
TRBV2 . many ASSERLRTGELF
TRBV29-1 . . SVAGTPGAKNIQY
TRBV28 TRBD1 many ASSPAGQGDYNEQF
TRBV7-9 . many ASSLERAGSYEQY
TRBV15 . few ATSTPEGSVYSNQPQH
TRBV19 . many ASSIRDGVYEQY
TRBV5-4 TRBD1 . ASSSRDRGFEKLF
TRBV10-3 . . AISSRGNTEAF
TRBV20-1 TRBD1 many SAKGDSYEQY
TRBV7-2 TRBD2 many ASSLNLAGDPEQF